Listed below are T cell receptor beta chains from one sample, sequenced in a study of Graves' ophthalmopathy and Graves' hyperthyroidism. From the multiplex PCR reads, TCRdb called clonotypes with MiXCR, one entry per CDR3 protein. The sample records 300,000 to 400,000 distinct CDR3 sequences, under 20% being singletons. The specimen was peripheral blood. The origin of the receptors is an adult man with Graves' ophthalmopathy. The CDR3 runs from the conserved cysteine through the conserved F or W. The D gene is left open where the match is weak. Rows give clone size only sometimes, using once, few, many, or a class for an expanded clone.

D	V	J	size	CDR3	DNA
.	TRBV7-9	TRBJ1-1	many	CASSRGQTNTEAFF	TGTGCCAGCAGCCGCGGACAGACGAACACTGAAGCTTTCTTT
TRBD1	TRBV13	TRBJ2-7	many	CASSTRQGTYEQYF	TGTGCCAGCAGCACCCGACAGGGCACCTACGAGCAGTACTTC
.	TRBV6-1	TRBJ2-5	many	CASSETRNQYF	TGTGCCAGCAGTGAAACCAGAAACCAGTACTTC
TRBD1	TRBV12-3/TRBV12-4	TRBJ1-2	.	CASSATGERGYTF	TGTGCCAGCAGTGCTACAGGGGAACGAGGCTACACCTTC
.	TRBV7-2	TRBJ2-7	few	CASSLTPGSSYEQYF	TGTGCCAGCAGCTTAACTCCGGGGAGCTCCTACGAGCAGTACTTC
.	TRBV4-3	TRBJ1-3	many	CASSQDIVASSGNTIYF	TGCGCCAGCAGCCAAGACATAGTAGCGAGCTCTGGAAACACCATATATTTT
.	TRBV14	TRBJ2-5	many	CASSQGPVGTQYF	TGTGCCAGCAGCCAAGGCCCTGTGGGGACCCAGTACTTC
.	TRBV6-1	TRBJ2-7	many	CASSATRVSHEQYF	TGTGCCAGCAGCGCCACCAGGGTATCCCACGAGCAGTACTTC
.	TRBV19	TRBJ1-5	many	CASSIQVYSNQPQHF	TGTGCCAGTAGTATTCAGGTTTATAGCAATCAGCCCCAGCATTTT
.	TRBV20-1	TRBJ2-5	many	CSPGYQETQYF	TGCAGCCCCGGGTACCAAGAGACCCAGTACTTC
TRBD2	TRBV20-1	TRBJ2-2	many	CSAPTGTSDSGELFF	TGCAGTGCCCCTACCGGGACTAGCGATTCCGGGGAGCTGTTTTTT
.	TRBV5-1	TRBJ1-5	many	CASSPPGKLDGNQPQHF	TGCGCCAGCAGTCCACCCGGCAAACTTGACGGCAATCAGCCCCAGCATTTT
TRBD1	TRBV6-2/TRBV6-3	TRBJ2-7	many	CASSPMDRDYEQYF	TGTGCCAGCAGCCCCATGGACAGGGACTACGAGCAGTACTTC
TRBD2	TRBV11-2	TRBJ2-6	many	CASSFREAGANVLTF	TGTGCCAGCAGCTTCCGGGAGGCTGGGGCCAACGTCCTGACTTTC
.	TRBV7-9	TRBJ1-6	many	CASSQGQNSPLHF	TGTGCCAGCAGCCAAGGACAGAATTCACCCCTCCACTTT
TRBD2	TRBV19	TRBJ2-7	many	CASSIGLAGTTYEQYF	TGTGCCAGTAGTATAGGACTAGCGGGGACAACCTACGAGCAGTACTTC
.	TRBV6-5	TRBJ2-7	many	CASSYSAGVSYEQYF	TGTGCCAGCAGTTACTCAGCAGGGGTGTCCTACGAGCAGTACTTC
.	TRBV5-5	TRBJ2-2	many	CASSLYLQGTTGELFF	TGTGCCAGCAGCTTGTATTTGCAGGGGACCACCGGGGAGCTGTTTTTT
.	TRBV20-1	TRBJ1-2	many	CSANRDYGYTF	TGCAGTGCTAACCGGGACTATGGCTACACCTTC
TRBD1	TRBV7-2	TRBJ1-6	many	CASSLHPGQGNSPLHF	TGTGCCAGCAGCCTACACCCGGGACAGGGGAATTCACCCCTCCACTTT
.	TRBV6-1	TRBJ1-1	.	CASSDRGGDTEAFF	TGTGCCAGCTCTGATCGGGGAGGAGACACTGAAGCTTTCTTT
TRBD1	TRBV14	TRBJ2-2	many	CASSQVQGATGELFF	TGTGCCAGCAGCCAAGTTCAGGGGGCCACCGGGGAGCTGTTTTTT
.	TRBV6-1	TRBJ2-5	many	CASRNQGTETQYF	TGTGCCAGCAGAAATCAGGGGACGGAGACCCAGTACTTC
.	TRBV7-2	TRBJ1-2	many	CASSFTGSDGYTF	TGTGCCAGCAGCTTCACAGGGTCAGATGGCTACACCTTC
.	TRBV5-1	TRBJ1-2	many	CASSQGAGRHGYTF	TGCGCCAGCAGCCAAGGAGCAGGGCGTCATGGCTACACCTTC
.	TRBV12-3/TRBV12-4	TRBJ2-7	.	CASSRGDGSYEQYF	TGTGCCAGCAGTAGAGGGGACGGCTCCTACGAGCAGTACTTC
.	TRBV24-1	TRBJ2-7	many	CATSDGGGSSYEQYF	TGTGCCACCAGTGATGGGGGGGGCAGCTCCTACGAGCAGTACTTC
TRBD2	TRBV7-2	TRBJ2-5	many	CASSLGRGQETQYF	TGTGCCAGCAGCTTAGGGCGGGGGCAAGAGACCCAGTACTTC
.	TRBV29-1	TRBJ2-3	many	CSVTFTSTDTQYF	TGCAGCGTGACTTTTACTAGCACAGATACGCAGTATTTT
.	TRBV28	TRBJ2-5	.	CASRLAGYQETQYF	TGTGCCAGCAGGTTAGCAGGGTACCAAGAGACCCAGTACTTC
TRBD1	TRBV11-2	TRBJ2-7	many	CASSLEGTGGAEQYF	TGTGCCAGCAGCTTAGAAGGGACAGGGGGCGCCGAGCAGTACTTC
.	TRBV20-1	TRBJ1-6	many	CSAPMGEGTNSPLHF	TGCAGTGCCCCGATGGGGGAGGGAACCAATTCACCCCTCCACTTT
.	TRBV28	TRBJ1-2	many	CASSPVEMWGGYTF	TGTGCCAGCAGTCCCGTAGAAATGTGGGGGGGCTACACCTTC
.	TRBV12-5	TRBJ2-2	.	CASALRPGGVTGELFF	TGTGCTAGTGCCCTCCGCCCAGGAGGGGTAACCGGGGAGCTGTTTTTT
.	TRBV6-2/TRBV6-3	TRBJ1-2	many	CASSYSGRQNYGYTF	TGTGCCAGCAGTTACTCGGGGCGACAGAACTATGGCTACACCTTC
.	TRBV6-5	TRBJ2-7	few	CASSYFDRAGEQYF	TGTGCCAGCAGTTACTTCGACAGGGCGGGAGAGCAGTACTTC
TRBD1	TRBV28	TRBJ2-5	many	CASTITTGGQETQYF	TGTGCCAGCACCATAACCACAGGGGGCCAAGAGACCCAGTACTTC
.	TRBV27	TRBJ2-5	.	CASSPRDGLQTQYF	TGTGCCAGCAGTCCCCGGGACGGGCTGCAGACCCAGTACTTC
TRBD2	TRBV4-2	TRBJ2-3	many	CASSQDRAGELSTDTQYF	TGTGCCAGCAGCCAAGACCGTGCGGGGGAACTTAGCACAGATACGCAGTATTTT
TRBD2	TRBV12-3/TRBV12-4	TRBJ2-7	many	CASSFHPRAELRTSYEQYF	TGTGCCAGCAGTTTTCACCCTCGGGCGGAGTTGAGGACTAGCTACGAGCAGTACTTC
.	TRBV29-1	TRBJ2-2	many	CSVESSGRDTGELFF	TGCAGCGTTGAATCAAGCGGAAGGGACACCGGGGAGCTGTTTTTT
.	TRBV4-1	TRBJ1-6	many	CASSPRGREYNSPLHF	TGCGCCAGCAGCCCCAGGGGCCGGGAATATAATTCACCCCTCCACTTT
.	TRBV11-1	TRBJ2-5	few	CASSLPEGPRGETQYF	TGTGCCAGCAGCTTACCGGAGGGACCCCGAGGAGAGACCCAGTACTTC
.	TRBV2	TRBJ1-5	many	CASSGAGNGNQPQHF	TGTGCCAGCAGTGGCGCAGGGAATGGCAATCAGCCCCAGCATTTT
TRBD2	TRBV12-3/TRBV12-4	TRBJ2-3	many	CASSSTSGRTDTQYF	TGTGCCAGCAGTTCGACTAGCGGGAGAACAGATACGCAGTATTTT
.	TRBV7-9	TRBJ2-2	many	CASSLDKGAELFF	TGTGCCAGCAGCTTAGACAAGGGAGCGGAGCTGTTTTTT
TRBD1	TRBV28	TRBJ1-2	.	CASNLGQGNGYTF	TGTGCCAGCAACCTCGGACAGGGTAACGGCTACACCTTC
TRBD1	TRBV7-8	TRBJ2-2	many	CASSLGFMGQGSTGELFF	TGTGCCAGCAGCTTAGGATTTATGGGACAGGGATCCACCGGGGAGCTGTTTTTT
.	TRBV7-9	TRBJ2-7	many	CASSHPGNRYEQYF	TGTGCCAGCAGCCACCCGGGAAACCGCTACGAGCAGTACTTC
TRBD1	TRBV24-1	TRBJ2-3	many	CATSEDRGGDTQYF	TGTGCCACCAGTGAGGACAGGGGCGGAGATACGCAGTATTTT
TRBD2	TRBV12-3/TRBV12-4	TRBJ2-7	many	CASSPWGSGRDYEQYF	TGTGCCAGCAGTCCCTGGGGTAGCGGGAGGGACTACGAGCAGTACTTC
.	TRBV6-2/TRBV6-3	TRBJ2-5	many	CASSYSGHRVREETQYF	TGTGCCAGCAGTTACTCGGGGCACAGGGTGCGAGAAGAGACCCAGTACTTC
.	TRBV27	TRBJ2-5	many	CASSFQGKETQYF	TGTGCCAGCAGTTTCCAGGGGAAAGAGACCCAGTACTTC
TRBD1	TRBV28	TRBJ1-1	.	CASTYQGASTEAFF	TGTGCCAGCACGTACCAGGGGGCGAGCACTGAAGCTTTCTTT
TRBD2	TRBV9	TRBJ2-2	many	CASNAGLAGGGWGELFF	TGTGCCAGCAACGCCGGACTAGCGGGAGGAGGTTGGGGGGAGCTGTTTTTT
.	TRBV2	TRBJ2-7	many	CASSEETGGLIEQYF	TGTGCCAGCAGTGAAGAAACTGGGGGGCTTATAGAGCAGTACTTC
TRBD1	TRBV29-1	TRBJ1-1	many	CSVEQTGLVTEAFF	TGCAGCGTTGAACAGACAGGGCTTGTTACTGAAGCTTTCTTT
.	TRBV11-1	TRBJ1-1	many	CASSQLGSTGGTEAFF	TGTGCCAGCAGCCAACTCGGGTCCACGGGAGGCACTGAAGCTTTCTTT
.	TRBV30	TRBJ2-2	many	CALAGTLTGELFF	TGTGCCCTAGCCGGGACTTTGACCGGGGAGCTGTTTTTT
.	TRBV11-2	TRBJ2-5	many	CASSSHAETQYF	TGTGCCAGCAGCTCGCATGCCGAGACCCAGTACTTC